This paragraph reports one T cell receptor beta chain. Its antigen is undetermined. The data derive from a study of T cell responses to AZD1222 COVID-19 vaccine. Study-wide findings and caveats: Epitopes outside B.1.351 and B.1.1.7 mutated regions reportedly drew nearly half of spike TCRs.

Here immunoSEQ multiplex PCR was the method, and the copy in TCRdb shows in-frame clones only, minus some. The table records around 100,000 clones, about 89% of them present only once. CDR3 length: 15 residues. The sample here was peripheral blood, taken on day 0 of AZD1222 vaccination. The TCR comes from an adult in good health. This rearrangement joins TRBV21-1 to TRBJ2-1; the DNA was not compared with TRBD1, the D call given in the table. TRBV21-1 is described as a pseudogene. The CDR3 sequence: CASSKESVPLNEQFF. The CDR3 DNA is TGTGCCAGCAGCAAAGAGTCAGTCCCCCTCAATGAGCAGTTCTTC.